One T cell receptor beta chain is described in this entry. Its antigen is currently unknown. Treatment described: around 19 received Ad26.COV2.S at low or high dose, single or two shots; several received placebo; per-sample allocation not given. Sampling was performed 63 days after the first vaccine or placebo injection. The data derive from a study of Ad26.COV2.S vaccination and SARS-CoV-2 variants. Study-level background: As a participant in COV1001, the donor was in the Ad26.COV2.S trial arm.

J lost 4 bases, V lost 5 bases, and 7 bases had no gene match. The germline V gene has CDR1 MDHEN and CDR2 SYDVKM. There are 14 residues in the CDR3. General observations from the study: Placebo recipients trailed vaccine recipients in spike-specific TCR breadth.

TCRdb's table, derived via immunoSEQ multiplex PCR, lists solely in-frame clones and lacks some. The data show 510,000 or so clones, 70% to 90% seen once. The chain recombines TRBV28 with TRBJ1-2; TRBD1 matches 7 bases. Sample: peripheral blood, taken in a trial of Ad26.COV2.S vaccine versus placebo. The source is a person aged 18-60 years who received the Ad26.COV2.S COVID-19 vaccine or a placebo. The CDR3 is CASSTGTAVYGYTF. The CDR3, as DNA: TGTGCCAGCAGTACCGGGACAGCGGTCTATGGCTACACCTTC.